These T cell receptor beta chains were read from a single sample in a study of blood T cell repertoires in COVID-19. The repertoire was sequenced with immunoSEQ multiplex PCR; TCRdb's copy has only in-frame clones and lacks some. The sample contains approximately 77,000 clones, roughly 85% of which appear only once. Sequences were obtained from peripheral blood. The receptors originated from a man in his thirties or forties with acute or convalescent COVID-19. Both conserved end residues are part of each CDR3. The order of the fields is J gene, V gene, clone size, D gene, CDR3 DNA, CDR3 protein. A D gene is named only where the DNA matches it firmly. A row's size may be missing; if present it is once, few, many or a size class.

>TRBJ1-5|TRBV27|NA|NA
TGTGCCAGCAGCACTACAGGGAGCAATCAGCCCCAGCATTTT
CASSTTGSNQPQHF
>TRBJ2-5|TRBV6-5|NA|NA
TGTGCCAGCAGCCGTCTGGGGGGTTTACAAGAGACCCAGTACTTC
CASSRLGGLQETQYF
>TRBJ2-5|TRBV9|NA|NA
TGTGCCAGCAGCGTATCCGGGGTGCCAATAGAGACCCAGTACTTC
CASSVSGVPIETQYF
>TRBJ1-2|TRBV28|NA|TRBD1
TGTGCCAGCAGCCAATCCCCACAGGGGGCCTATGGCTACACCTTC
CASSQSPQGAYGYTF
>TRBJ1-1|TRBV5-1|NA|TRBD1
TGCGCCAGCAGCTTACAAGGGGGCAACACTGAAGCTTTCTTT
CASSLQGGNTEAFF
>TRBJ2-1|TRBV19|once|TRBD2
TGTGCCAGTAGTATTTCTCTAGCGGGAGGGCCAAGATCGGATGAGCAGTTCTTC
CASSISLAGGPRSDEQFF
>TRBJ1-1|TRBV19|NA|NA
TGTGCCAGTAGTAGGCGAGCAGGGCTCGCGACTGAAGCTTTCTTT
CASSRRAGLATEAFF
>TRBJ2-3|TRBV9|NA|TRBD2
TGTGCCAGCAGCACCTGGGAGGGGAACACAGATACGCAGTATTTT
CASSTWEGNTDTQYF
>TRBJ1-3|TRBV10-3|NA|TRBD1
TGTGCCATCAGTGAGTCGATTGGGGGACAGGGCTATGGAAACACCATATATTTT
CAISESIGGQGYGNTIYF
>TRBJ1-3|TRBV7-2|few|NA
TGTGCCAGCAGCCAGCAAACAGCCTCTGGAAACACCATATATTTT
CASSQQTASGNTIYF
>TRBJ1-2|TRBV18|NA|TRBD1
TGTGCCAGCCGAGAGAACAGGGGGGAGTATGGCTACACCTTC
CASRENRGEYGYTF
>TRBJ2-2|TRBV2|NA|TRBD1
TGTGCCAGCACCCGAACCGGGACAGGGGCCACCGGGGAGCTGTTTTTT
CASTRTGTGATGELFF
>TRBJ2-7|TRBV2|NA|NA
TGTGCCAGCAGTGGTCAGCGGGCGAGCTACGAGCAGTACTTC
CASSGQRASYEQYF
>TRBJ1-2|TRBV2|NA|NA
TGTGCCAGCAGTGAACTTGGGAGGGGCCATGGCTACACCTTC
CASSELGRGHGYTF
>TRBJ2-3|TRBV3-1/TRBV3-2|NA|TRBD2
TGTGCCAGCAGCCAGGCGATAGGCGGGGGGGCGGTAGATACGCAGTATTTT
CASSQAIGGGAVDTQYF
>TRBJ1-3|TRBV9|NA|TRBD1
TGTGCCAGCAGCGTAGCTTTACAGGGGGCTGGAAACACCATATATTTT
CASSVALQGAGNTIYF
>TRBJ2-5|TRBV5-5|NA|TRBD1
TGTGCCAGCACCCTAGTCGACAGGGGAGAGACCCAGTACTTC
CASTLVDRGETQYF
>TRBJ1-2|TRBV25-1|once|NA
TGTGCCAGCAGTGTTGGAGGGAACTATGGCTACACCTTC
CASSVGGNYGYTF
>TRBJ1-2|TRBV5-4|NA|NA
TGTGCCAGCAGCAACCAAGCCGGGACATCTTATGGCTACACCTTC
CASSNQAGTSYGYTF
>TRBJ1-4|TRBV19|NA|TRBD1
TGTGCCAGTAGTAATTACGGGACAGCAGAAAAACTGTTTTTT
CASSNYGTAEKLFF
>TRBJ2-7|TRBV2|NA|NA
TGTGCCAGCAGTGAAGCCCAGGAGTACTTC
CASSEAQEYF
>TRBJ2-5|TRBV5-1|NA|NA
TGCGCCAGCAGCTCCTACTCTAGTGTGGAGACCCAGTACTTC
CASSSYSSVETQYF
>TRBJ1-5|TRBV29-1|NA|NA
TGCAGCGTAGGCCCCCGGGACACAATAGCATGTCAGCCCCAGCATTTT
CSVGPRDTIACQPQHF
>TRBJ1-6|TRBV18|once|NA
TGTGCCAGCTCACCAGGGCAGGATTCACCCCTCCACTTT
CASSPGQDSPLHF
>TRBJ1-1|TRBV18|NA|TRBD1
TGTGCCAGCTCACTCGAAGACAGGGACACTGAAGCTTTCTTT
CASSLEDRDTEAFF
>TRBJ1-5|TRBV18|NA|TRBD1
TGTGCCAGCCACGGACAGGGTGATCAGCCCCAGCATTTT
CASHGQGDQPQHF
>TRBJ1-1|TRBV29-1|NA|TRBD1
TGCAGCGTTCGACAGGGGGCGATCGGTGAAGCTTTCTTT
CSVRQGAIGEAFF
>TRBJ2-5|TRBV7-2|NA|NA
TGTGCCAGCAGCTTAGGTCCAGGGGCGTACCAAGAGACCCAGTACTTC
CASSLGPGAYQETQYF
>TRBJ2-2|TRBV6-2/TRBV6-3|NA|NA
TGTGCCAGCAGTTATTTAGACTTGAACACCGGGGAGCTGTTTTTT
CASSYLDLNTGELFF
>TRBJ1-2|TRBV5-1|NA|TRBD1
TGCGCCAGCAGCTTGGATACAGGGGCTCCGGGCTATGGCTACACCTTC
CASSLDTGAPGYGYTF
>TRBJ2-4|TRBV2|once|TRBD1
TGTGCCAGCAGGGAGGACAGGGCTCACATTCAGTACTTC
CASREDRAHIQYF
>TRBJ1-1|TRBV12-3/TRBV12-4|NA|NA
TGTGCCAGCAGGGCAGGGTCTGAAGCTTTCTTT
CASRAGSEAFF
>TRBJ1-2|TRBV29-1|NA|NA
TGCAGCGTCGGGGGGCAGGTTAACTATGGCTACACCTTC
CSVGGQVNYGYTF
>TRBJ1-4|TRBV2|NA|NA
TGTGCCAGCAGCATTAATGAAAAACTGTTTTTT
CASSINEKLFF
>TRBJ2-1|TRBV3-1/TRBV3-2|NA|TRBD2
TGTGCCAGCAGCCAAGGTACTAGCGGGAGGGTTGTTAGGCAGTTCTTC
CASSQGTSGRVVRQFF
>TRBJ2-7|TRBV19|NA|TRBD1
TGTGCCAGTAGTTTACCGGGACAGATTAACGAGCAGTACTTC
CASSLPGQINEQYF
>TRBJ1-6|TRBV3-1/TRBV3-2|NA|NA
TGTGCCAGCAGCCTCCGGGGTAATTCACCCCTCCACTTT
CASSLRGNSPLHF
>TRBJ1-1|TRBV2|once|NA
TGTGCCAGCAGTGGCGTCGGGGACACTGAAGCTTTCTTT
CASSGVGDTEAFF
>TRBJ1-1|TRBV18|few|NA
TGTGCCAGCTCACCACTTCAGGGGATGGACACTGAAGCTTTCTTT
CASSPLQGMDTEAFF
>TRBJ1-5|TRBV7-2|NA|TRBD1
TGTGCCAGCAGCTTAGTGGGGACAGGGGAAGGGCAGCCCCAGCATTTT
CASSLVGTGEGQPQHF
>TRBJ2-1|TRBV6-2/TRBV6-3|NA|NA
TGTGCCAGCAGTTACTCCACTTCCCGGGGGTACAATGAGCAGTTCTTC
CASSYSTSRGYNEQFF
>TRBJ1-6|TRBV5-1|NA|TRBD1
TGCGCCAGCAGGACAGGGGGCGATCCTTCACCCCTCCACTTT
CASRTGGDPSPLHF
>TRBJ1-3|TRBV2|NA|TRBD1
TGTGCCAGCAGGGAAGACAGGGTCGAAGGAAACACCATATATTTT
CASREDRVEGNTIYF
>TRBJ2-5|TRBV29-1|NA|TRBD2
TGCAGCGTTGGTGGTGCGGGGGGTCAAGAGACCCAGTACTTC
CSVGGAGGQETQYF
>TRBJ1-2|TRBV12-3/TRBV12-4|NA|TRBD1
TGTGCCAGCAGTGGGACAGGCCAACGGGGCTACACCTTC
CASSGTGQRGYTF
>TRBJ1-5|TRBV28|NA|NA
TGTGCCAGCAGCTCCGGGAATCAGCCCCAGCATTTT
CASSSGNQPQHF
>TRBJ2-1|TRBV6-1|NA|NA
TGTGCCAGCAGTGAATGGACAGAGCAGTTCTTC
CASSEWTEQFF
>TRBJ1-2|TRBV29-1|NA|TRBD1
TGCAGCGCTGGACAGGGCTATGGCTACACCTTC
CSAGQGYGYTF
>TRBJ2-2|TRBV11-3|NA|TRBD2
TGTGCCAGCAGCTTGTTTCCTAGCGGGAGTATAAGTCGCGGGGAGCTGTTTTTT
CASSLFPSGSISRGELFF
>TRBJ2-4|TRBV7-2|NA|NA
TGTGCCAGCAGCGTTCAGGTAGCCAAAAACATTCAGTACTTC
CASSVQVAKNIQYF
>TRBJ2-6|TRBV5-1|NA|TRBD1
TGCGCCAGCAGCAGGCAAGTCACAGGGGCTAGAAGCTGGGGGGCCAACGTCCTGACTTTC
CASSRQVTGARSWGANVLTF
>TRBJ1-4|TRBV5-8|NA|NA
TGTGCCAGCAGCTTAACCCTAACGGGACTCAATGAAAAACTGTTTTTT
CASSLTLTGLNEKLFF
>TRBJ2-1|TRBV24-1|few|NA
TGTGCCACCAGTGAATGGGGCACGGGGGTAACCTACAATGAGCAGTTCTTC
CATSEWGTGVTYNEQFF
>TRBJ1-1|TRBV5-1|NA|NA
TGCGCCAGCAGCTTGTCCAGGGAACTTTACACTGAAGCTTTCTTT
CASSLSRELYTEAFF